The 21 T cell receptor beta chains below come from one sample, sequenced in a study of breast tumors, draining lymph nodes, adjacent tissues. In TCRdb, the multiplex PCR reads were re-called with MiXCR into one record per CDR3 protein. The table has thousands of distinct CDR3 sequences, about two fifths seen once. The specimen sequenced was tumor-adjacent breast tissue. These receptors were taken from a female donor with breast cancer. Some clones in this sample may be carry-over from other donors' samples.

This clonotype was seen repeatedly, ten times or more. The V and J genes are TRBV2 and TRBJ2-1; 12 nucleotides align to TRBD2. J was trimmed by 10 bases and V by 6 bases; bases with no gene match: 13. CDR3 size: 16 residues. In germline, CDR1 is SNHLY, CDR2 FYNNEI. The DNA for the CDR3 is TGTGCCAGCAGAGCTAGTCTAGCGGGAGGGCCTGGAGAGCAGTTCTTC. Translating gives CASRASLAGGPGEQFF. Full variable domain (outside the CDR3, taken from reference TRBV2 and TRBJ2-1): EPEVTQTPSHQVTQMGQEVILRCVPISNHLYFYWYRQILGQKVEFLVSFYNNEISEKSEIFDDQFSVERPDGSNFTLKIRSTKLEDSAMYFCASRASLAGGPGEQFFGPGTRLTVL.

By sample fraction, this clonotype is medium-sized. V is TRBV7-6 and J is TRBJ1-6; D remains ambiguous. CDR1 and CDR2 from the germline V gene are SGHVS and FNYEAQ. V was clipped by 3 bases and J by 3 bases, with 18 bases between them. The CDR3 covers 18 residues. The CDR3 reads CASSLDFYGFHYNSPLHF. DNA of the CDR3: TGTGCCAGCAGCTTGGATTTTTATGGATTTCACTATAATTCACCCCTCCACTTT. Using reference TRBV7-6 and TRBJ1-6 for the parts outside the CDR3, the full variable domain is GAGVSQSPRYKVTKRGQDVALRCDPISGHVSLYWYRQALGQGPEFLTYFNYEAQQDKSGLPNDRFSAERPEGSISTLTIQRTEQRDSAMYRCASSLDFYGFHYNSPLHFGNGTRLTVT.

This clonotype is deemed medium-sized. This chain links TRBV20-1 with TRBJ2-1; 7 bases agree with TRBD2. CDR3 length: 12 amino acids. Germline V gives CDR1 DFQATT, CDR2 SNEGSKA (reference sequence). With 5 bases clipped from V and 9 bases from J, the junction kept 7 bases outside the gene matches. The CDR3 region has the DNA TGCAGTGCTCCCAGTAGCGGGCGTGAGCAGTTCTTC. The encoded protein is CSAPSSGREQFF.

This chain links TRBV7-2 with TRBJ2-2; tentatively, D is TRBD1 (6 bases). The CDR3 spans 16 residues. V was shortened by 6 bases and J by 6 bases, with 20 bases between the two germline ends. Germline CDR1 SGHTA, CDR2 FQGNSA. The CDR3 protein is CASRGARTANAGELFF. The CDR3 DNA sequence: TGTGCCAGCAGAGGCGCCCGGACAGCTAACGCCGGGGAGCTGTTTTTT.

V usage is TRBV7-2 and J usage is TRBJ1-2, with 8 bases fitting TRBD1. J was trimmed by 5 bases and V by 2 bases; bases with no gene match: 10. The CDR3 is 16 amino acids. Germline CDR1 is SGHTA and CDR2 is FQGNSA. Here the CDR3 reads CASSLSGQAGSYGYTF. The CDR3 DNA follows: TGTGCCAGCAGCTTATCGGGACAGGCAGGATCTTATGGCTACACCTTC. Full variable domain (rest looked up from reference TRBV7-2 and TRBJ1-2): GAGVSQSPSNKVTEKGKDVELRCDPISGHTALYWYRQSLGQGLEFLIYFQGNSAPDKSGLPSDRFSAERTGGSVSTLTIQRTQQEDSAVYLCASSLSGQAGSYGYTFGSGTRLTVV.

This rearrangement joins TRBV7-9 to TRBJ2-5; D is perhaps TRBD1 or TRBD2 (6 bases each). Trimming cost V 7 bases and J 4 bases, with 10 bases left between them. The CDR3 is 12 residues long. Germline CDR1 and CDR2: SEHNR and FQNEAQ (reference sequence). CDR3 protein: CASMGGPETQYF. Here the CDR3 DNA reads TGTGCCAGCATGGGGGGCCCAGAGACCCAGTACTTC.

This clonotype was counted many times. The chain joins TRBV3-1 to TRBJ2-5, with D possibly TRBD2 on 6 matching bases. Germline V gene sequence: CDR1 LGHDT, CDR2 YNNKEL (reference sequence). The CDR3 is made up of 14 amino acids. Trimming removed 0 bases from V and 5 bases from J, with 10 bases in between. The CDR3 coding sequence is TGTGCCAGCAGCCAAGAGGGGAGGCAGGAGACCCAGTACTTC. Residues: CASSQEGRQETQYF.

This chain joins TRBV9 and TRBJ1-2; no clear D. In germline, CDR1 is SGDLS, CDR2 YYNGEE. V lost 0 bases to trimming and J lost 3 bases, with 6 bases between them. This CDR3 has 13 residues. The DNA of the CDR3 is TGTGCCAGCAGCGTAGCTACTGACTATGGCTACACCTTC. Translated, it gives CASSVATDYGYTF.

By share, this clonotype counts as medium-sized. V and J are TRBV20-1 and TRBJ1-5, with a possible D match to TRBD1 (6 bases). V shed 5 bases and J shed 0 bases, with 14 bases lying between them. The germline V gene encodes CDR1 DFQATT and CDR2 SNEGSKA (reference sequence). The CDR3 consists of 15 residues. The CDR3 DNA follows: TGCAGTGCTCCGCAGGGGACACTTAGCAATCAGCCCCAGCATTTT. Amino acid sequence: CSAPQGTLSNQPQHF.

By share, this clonotype ranks as medium-sized. The gene calls are TRBV7-9 and TRBJ1-4; 7 positions agree with TRBD1. The CDR3 is 14 residues long. Germline assignment: CDR1 SEHNR and CDR2 FQNEAQ (reference sequence). With 1 base clipped from V and 6 bases from J, the junction kept 2 bases outside the gene matches. CDR3 bases: TGTGCCAGCAGCTTAGTTGGGACAGATGAAAAACTGTTTTTT. Its protein product is CASSLVGTDEKLFF.

The table lists this clonotype with many counts. The chain combines TRBV5-8 with TRBJ2-1; a weak D match, TRBD2 (6 bases). Germline CDR1 and CDR2: SGHTS and YDEGEE. The CDR3 loop spans 15 amino acids. The V gene lost 2 bases and the J gene lost 0 bases, with 9 bases spanning the gap. The CDR3 DNA sequence: TGTGCCAGCAGCTTCGGGAGTGCCTCCTACAATGAGCAGTTCTTC. Residues: CASSFGSASYNEQFF.

Worth noting for this clonotype: At one end, the junction sequence differs from germline, possibly due to a read error. The V gene is TRBV7-2, the J gene TRBJ2-2, with 10 bases that match TRBD2. Germline V CDR1 and CDR2: SGHTA, FQGNSA. This CDR3 has 14 residues. The DNA of the CDR3 is TGTGCAGGTGCTAGCGGGAGTCGTACTGGGGAGCTGTCTTTT. Encoded protein: CAGASGSRTGELSF.

The CDR3, as DNA: TGTGCCAGCAGGGAGGGGAGCGGGAAAGGCTACACCTTC. This translates into CASREGSGKGYTF. The rearrangement uses TRBV2 and TRBJ1-2, with a possible D match to TRBD1 (5 bases). V lost 6 bases and J 8 bases, leaving 16 bases between the germline ends. CDR1 SNHLY and CDR2 FYNNEI come from the germline V gene. The CDR3 spans 13 residues.

This clonotype was seen ten or more times. The V and J genes are TRBV6-6 and TRBJ2-3, with 8 bases identical to TRBD2. V gave up 2 bases and J gave up 0 bases; unmatched junction bases: 4. Germline CDR1 is MNHNY and CDR2 is SVGAGI (reference sequence). The CDR3 extends over 16 amino acids. CDR3 sequence: CASSYRASGSTDTQYF. The CDR3, as DNA: TGTGCCAGCAGTTACAGGGCTAGCGGGAGCACAGATACGCAGTATTTT.

In its sample, this clonotype was seen once. A much larger clonotype is one base distant, so this may be a read error. The J gene is TRBJ2-6, the V gene TRBV6-4; possibly TRBD1 for D (5 bases). This CDR3 is 14 amino acids long. Germline CDR1 MRHNA, CDR2 SNTAGT. The CDR3 protein is CASSDNSGADVLTF. The CDR3 DNA is TGTGCCAGCAGTGACAACTCTGGGGCCGACGTCCTGACTTTC.

The chain is built from TRBV11-1 and TRBJ2-1; 7 nucleotides line up with TRBD2. Germline V gene sequence: CDR1 SGHAT, CDR2 FQDESV (reference sequence). Trimming at V came to 5 bases and at J to 7 bases, leaving 8 bases not matched to a gene. The CDR3 loop spans 14 amino acids. CDR3 residues: CASSQGLERNEQFF. CDR3 nucleotide sequence: TGTGCCAGCAGCCAAGGACTAGAACGGAATGAGCAGTTCTTC.

In nucleotides, the CDR3 is TGTGCCAGCAGGTTGGCGGGGGCCTCTCGCCTTTACGAGCAGTACTTC. This sequence encodes CASRLAGASRLYEQYF. The chain couples TRBV6-4 to TRBJ2-7; TRBD2 might be the D (7 bases). The V gene's germline CDR1 is MRHNA and CDR2 SNTAGT. The ends were cut back, 6 bases at V and 4 bases at J, with 22 bases in the middle. The CDR3 is made up of 16 amino acids.

This clonotype was seen a few times. CDR3 protein: CASSLSGTPRNEQFF. The CDR3 coding sequence is TGTGCCAGCAGTTTGTCCGGGACTCCACGCAATGAGCAGTTCTTC. J is TRBJ2-1 and V is TRBV28; TRBD2 might be the D (6 bases). V shed 3 bases and J shed 6 bases, with 15 bases lying between them. The CDR3 loop spans 15 amino acids. Germline loops: CDR1 MDHEN, CDR2 SYDVKM.

This clonotype was seen at least ten times. The genes are TRBV10-3 and TRBJ2-1, with 11 bases matching TRBD2. The ends lost 3 bases at V and 5 bases at J; junction bases unmatched: 15. Germline V gives CDR1 ENHRY, CDR2 SYGVKD. The CDR3 is 19 residues long. The CDR3 sequence: CAISEPRGLAANKNNEQFF. CDR3 DNA: TGTGCCATCAGTGAACCACGGGGACTAGCGGCAAATAAAAACAATGAGCAGTTCTTC.

About this clonotype itself: Since the CDR3 does not end with the conserved phenylalanine or tryptophan, this likely comes from a read error. The CDR3 sequence: CASSALAGGRETQYL. The DNA for the CDR3 is TGCGCCAGCAGCGCACTAGCGGGAGGCAGGGAGACCCAGTACCTC. The J gene is TRBJ2-5, the V gene TRBV5-1; 12 bases line up with TRBD2. The CDR3 is made up of 15 amino acids. CDR1 and CDR2 (germline): SGHRS, YFSETQ. J was trimmed by 5 bases and V by 4 bases; bases with no gene match: 6.

The rearrangement joins TRBV6-1 to TRBJ2-7; D gene ambiguous. The length of the CDR3 is 15 residues. V lost 3 bases and J 2 bases, leaving 14 bases between the germline ends. CDR1 is MNHNS, CDR2 SASEGT, per germline. CDR3 region: CASSEMKGVPYEQYF. The CDR3 bases are TGTGCCAGCAGTGAGATGAAGGGCGTCCCCTACGAGCAGTACTTC.